This TCR beta chain was sequenced in a study of shared clonotypes between healthy human individuals. On the study more broadly: Per donor, CD8 memory used one plate, CD8 naive used two, CD4 memory used three and CD4 naive used three.

With respect to this clone: The sample carries other DNA sequences with the same CDR3.

Some clones are missing from TCRdb's copy, which holds only in-frame ones; the method was immunoSEQ multiplex PCR. The sample has more than 2 million clones, approximately 94% seen once. Researchers partitioned CD4+ cells into CD45RA+ naive and CD45RA-negative memory subsets. The sequenced material came from naive CD4+ T cells sorted from blood. Subset indicated: CD45RA+ positively selected. The sequence came from a man between 18 and 35 years old in good health.

This chain's CDR3 is CASSLGQGLGYTF. For the CDR3, the DNA is TGCGCCAGCAGCTTGGGCCAGGGGCTTGGCTACACCTTC. This chain joins TRBV5-1 and TRBJ1-2; a possible D gene is TRBD1 (6 bases). Deletions cut 0 bases from V and 7 bases from J, with 10 bases between. The CDR3 length is 13 residues. From germline, CDR1 is SGHRS and CDR2 YFSETQ.